The sequence of this T cell receptor beta chain was determined in a study of blood T cell dynamics during melanoma immunotherapy. CDR1 is SGHRS, CDR2 YFSETQ, per germline. The CDR3 totals 17 residues. Trimming took 3 bases from V and 1 from J; bases not matched to a gene: 12. Regarding time point: pre-treatment baseline. Clones were read by immunoSEQ multiplex PCR, and TCRdb kept only the in-frame ones, dropping some. Among roughly 14,000 clones listed, around 86% were seen once. The sequence derives from a human donor with melanoma. V and J are TRBV5-1 and TRBJ1-2, with 7 nucleotides matching TRBD1. Material: blood, obtained from a patient treated with checkpoint blockade. CDR3 nucleotide sequence: TGCGCCAGCAGCTCTACAGGGGCCGACTACCTTAACTATGGCTACACCTTC. It codes for CASSSTGADYLNYGYTF.